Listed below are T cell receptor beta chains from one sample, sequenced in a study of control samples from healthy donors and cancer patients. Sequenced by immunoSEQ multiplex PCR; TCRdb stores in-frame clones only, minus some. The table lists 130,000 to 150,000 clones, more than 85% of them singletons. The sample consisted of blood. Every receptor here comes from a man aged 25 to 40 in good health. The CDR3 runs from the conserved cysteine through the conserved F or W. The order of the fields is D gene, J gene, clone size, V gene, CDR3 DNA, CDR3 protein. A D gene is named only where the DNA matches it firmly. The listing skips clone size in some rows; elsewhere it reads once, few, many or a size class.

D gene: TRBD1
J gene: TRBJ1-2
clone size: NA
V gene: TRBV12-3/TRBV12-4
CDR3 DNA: TGTGCCAGCAGCCGGACAGGGATCTATGGCTACACCTTC
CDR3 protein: CASSRTGIYGYTF

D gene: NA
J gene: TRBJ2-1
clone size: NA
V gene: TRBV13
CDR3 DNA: TGTGCCAGCAGCCAAACAGGGCCGCGTGAGCAGTTCTTC
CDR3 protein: CASSQTGPREQFF

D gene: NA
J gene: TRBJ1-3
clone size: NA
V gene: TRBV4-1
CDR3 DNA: TGCGCCAGCAGCCAATCGGAGAGCTCTGGAAACACCATATATTTT
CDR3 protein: CASSQSESSGNTIYF

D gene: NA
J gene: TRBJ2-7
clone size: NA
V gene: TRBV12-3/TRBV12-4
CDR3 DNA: TGTGCCAGCAGTTTATCCTCCGAGCAGTACTTC
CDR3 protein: CASSLSSEQYF

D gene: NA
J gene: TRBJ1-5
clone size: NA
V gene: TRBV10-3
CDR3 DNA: TGTGCCACCCGGGACTCTCTTGCGGAGGGGAACCAGCCCCAGCATTTT
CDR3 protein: CATRDSLAEGNQPQHF

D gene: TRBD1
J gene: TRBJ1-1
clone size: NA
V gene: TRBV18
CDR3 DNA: TGTGCCAGCTCACGGGACAGGAACACTGAAGCTTTCTTT
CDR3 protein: CASSRDRNTEAFF

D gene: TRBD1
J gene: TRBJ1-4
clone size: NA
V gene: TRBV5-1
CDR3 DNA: TGCGCCAGCAGCCCGACAGGGCCCCAAGGAAAACTGTTTTTT
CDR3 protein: CASSPTGPQGKLFF

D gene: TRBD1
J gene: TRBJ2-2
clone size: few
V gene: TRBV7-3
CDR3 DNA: TGTGCCAGCAGCGTACAGGGGGCTAACACCGGGGAGCTGTTTTTT
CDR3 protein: CASSVQGANTGELFF

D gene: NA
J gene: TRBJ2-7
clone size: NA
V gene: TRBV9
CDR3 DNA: TGTGCCAGCACCCCGGGACGTTCCTCCTACGAGCAGTACTTC
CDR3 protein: CASTPGRSSYEQYF

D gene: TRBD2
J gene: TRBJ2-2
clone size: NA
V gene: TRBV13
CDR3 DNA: TGTGCCAGCAGCCGCAGCGGGAGGACCGGGGAGCTGTTTTTT
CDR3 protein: CASSRSGRTGELFF

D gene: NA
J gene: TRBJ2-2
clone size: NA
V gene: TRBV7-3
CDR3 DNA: TGTGCCAGCAGCTTTGGGCCCACCGGGGAGCTGTTTTTT
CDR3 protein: CASSFGPTGELFF

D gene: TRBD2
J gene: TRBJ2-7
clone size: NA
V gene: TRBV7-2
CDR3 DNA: TGTGCCAGCAGCTTAGGGACTAGCGTCGGAACCTACGAGCAGTACTTC
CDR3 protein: CASSLGTSVGTYEQYF

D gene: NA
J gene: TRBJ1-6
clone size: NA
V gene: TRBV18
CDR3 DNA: TGTGCCAGCTCACCAGAGGCAGGGGAAAGGTCACCCCTCCACTTT
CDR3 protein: CASSPEAGERSPLHF

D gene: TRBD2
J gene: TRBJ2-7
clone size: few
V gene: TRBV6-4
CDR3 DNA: TGTGCCAGCAGACAGCCGGGGGGGGGTCCCTACGAGCAGTACTTC
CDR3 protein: CASRQPGGGPYEQYF

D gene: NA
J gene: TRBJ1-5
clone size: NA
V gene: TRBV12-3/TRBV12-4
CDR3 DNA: TGTGCCAGCAGTTTTGGTAGGGGACAGCCCCAGCATTTT
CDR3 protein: CASSFGRGQPQHF

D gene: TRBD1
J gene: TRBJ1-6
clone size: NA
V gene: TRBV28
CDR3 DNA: TGTGCCAGCAACATTCTTGGGACAGGCGTTTCACCCCTCCACTTT
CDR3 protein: CASNILGTGVSPLHF

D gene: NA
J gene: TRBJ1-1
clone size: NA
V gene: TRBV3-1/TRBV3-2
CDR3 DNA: TGTGCCAGCAGCCACCAGAACACTGAAGCTTTCTTT
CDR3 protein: CASSHQNTEAFF

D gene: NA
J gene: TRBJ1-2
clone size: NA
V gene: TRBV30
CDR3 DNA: TGTGCCTGGAGTCGCCAGGGGACGGGCTATGGCTACACCTTC
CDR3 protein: CAWSRQGTGYGYTF

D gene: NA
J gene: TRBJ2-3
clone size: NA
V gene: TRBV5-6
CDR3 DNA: TGTGCCAGCAGCGAGACTAGGTTCACAGATACGCAGTATTTT
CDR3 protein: CASSETRFTDTQYF

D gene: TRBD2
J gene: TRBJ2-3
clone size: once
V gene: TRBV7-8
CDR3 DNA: TGTGCCAGCAGCTTAGTAGCGGGGCGGGGCACAGATACGCAGTATTTT
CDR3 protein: CASSLVAGRGTDTQYF

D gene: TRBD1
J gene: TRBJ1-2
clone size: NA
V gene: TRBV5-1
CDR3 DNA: TGCGCCAGCAGCTTAGGAGGGGGACAGTACTATGGCTACACCTTC
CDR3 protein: CASSLGGGQYYGYTF

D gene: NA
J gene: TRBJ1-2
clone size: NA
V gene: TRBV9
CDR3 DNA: TGTGCCAGCAGCCTAGGACGAGATGGCTACACCTTC
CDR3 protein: CASSLGRDGYTF

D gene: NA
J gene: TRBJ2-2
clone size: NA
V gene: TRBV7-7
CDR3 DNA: TGTGCCAGCAGCTTAGGAAGGGCAGGATCCGTGAACACCGGGGAGCTGTTTTTT
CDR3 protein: CASSLGRAGSVNTGELFF

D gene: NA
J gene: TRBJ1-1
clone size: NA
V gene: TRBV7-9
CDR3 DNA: TGTGCCAGCAACTATATGAACACTGAAGCTTTCTTT
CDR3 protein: CASNYMNTEAFF

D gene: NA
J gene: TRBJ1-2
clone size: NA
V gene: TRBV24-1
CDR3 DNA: TGTGCCATTTCCGACAGCTATGGCTACACCTTC
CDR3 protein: CAISDSYGYTF

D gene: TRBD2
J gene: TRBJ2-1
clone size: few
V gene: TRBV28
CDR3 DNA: TGTGCCAGCAGCATAGCGGGGGGGGTAAATGAGCAGTTCTTC
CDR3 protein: CASSIAGGVNEQFF

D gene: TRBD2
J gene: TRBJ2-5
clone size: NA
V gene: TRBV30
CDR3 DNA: TGTGCCTGGAGGCTAGCGGGGGGGGAGACCCAGTACTTC
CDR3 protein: CAWRLAGGETQYF

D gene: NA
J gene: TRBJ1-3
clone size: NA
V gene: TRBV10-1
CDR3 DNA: TGCGCCAGCAGTGAGCCCCCCTCGGACACCATATATTTT
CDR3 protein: CASSEPPSDTIYF

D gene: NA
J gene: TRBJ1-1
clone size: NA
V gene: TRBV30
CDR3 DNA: TGTGCCTGGAGTAGAACAGGGAACACTGAAGCTTTCTTT
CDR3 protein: CAWSRTGNTEAFF

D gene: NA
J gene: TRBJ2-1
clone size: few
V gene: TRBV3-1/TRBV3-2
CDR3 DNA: TGTGCCAGCAGCCAAACGGGGGAGCAGTTCTTC
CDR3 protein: CASSQTGEQFF

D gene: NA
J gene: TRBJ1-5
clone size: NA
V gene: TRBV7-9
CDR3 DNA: TGTGCCAGCAGCTTAGCGGGGGAGCCCCAGCATTTT
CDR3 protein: CASSLAGEPQHF

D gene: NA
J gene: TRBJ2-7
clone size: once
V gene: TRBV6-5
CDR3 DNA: TGTGCCAGCAGTCATGGACAGAGGGCGTACGAGCAGTACTTC
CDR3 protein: CASSHGQRAYEQYF

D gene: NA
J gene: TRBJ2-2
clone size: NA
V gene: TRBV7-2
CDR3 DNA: TGTGCCCGACTCGCCCAAAACACCGGGGAGCTGTTTTTT
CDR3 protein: CARLAQNTGELFF

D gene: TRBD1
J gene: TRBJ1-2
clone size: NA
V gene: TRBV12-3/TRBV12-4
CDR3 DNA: TGTGCCAGCAGTCCCGGACAGGGGGGTAGCTACACCTTC
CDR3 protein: CASSPGQGGSYTF

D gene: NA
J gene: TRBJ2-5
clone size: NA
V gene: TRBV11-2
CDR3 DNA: TGTGCCAGCAGCTTATCGGTGTTAAGGGTACAGGAGACCCAGTACTTC
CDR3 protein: CASSLSVLRVQETQYF

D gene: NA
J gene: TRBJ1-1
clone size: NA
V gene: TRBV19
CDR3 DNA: TGTGCCAGTAGTCCTGGCTACACTGAAGCTTTCTTT
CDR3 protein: CASSPGYTEAFF

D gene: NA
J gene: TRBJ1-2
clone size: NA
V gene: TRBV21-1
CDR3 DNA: TGTGCCAGCACCGCGTGGTGGGGACAGGGCTGTATCGGTGTTAATGGCTACACCTTC
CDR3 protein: CASTAWWGQGCIGVNGYTF

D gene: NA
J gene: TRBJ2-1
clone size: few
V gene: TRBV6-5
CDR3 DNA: TGTGCCAGCCTAAGACAAGACAATGAGCAGTTCTTC
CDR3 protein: CASLRQDNEQFF

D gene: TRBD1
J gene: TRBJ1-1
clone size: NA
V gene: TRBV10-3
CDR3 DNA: TGTGCCATCAGCCGGGACAGCCTAAACACTGAAGCTTTCTTT
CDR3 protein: CAISRDSLNTEAFF

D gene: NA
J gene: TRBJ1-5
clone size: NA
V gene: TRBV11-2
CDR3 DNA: TGTGCCAGCAGCTTAGGAGACCGGGCGCCCCAGCATTTT
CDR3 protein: CASSLGDRAPQHF

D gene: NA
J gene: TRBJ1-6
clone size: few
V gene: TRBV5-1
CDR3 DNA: TGCGCCAGCAGCTTGGGGTCCGCTTATAATTCACCCCTCCACTTT
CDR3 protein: CASSLGSAYNSPLHF

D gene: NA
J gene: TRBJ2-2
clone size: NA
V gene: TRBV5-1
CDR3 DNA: TGCGCCAGCAGCTTGGCCATAGCCGGGGAGCTGTTTTTT
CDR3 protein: CASSLAIAGELFF

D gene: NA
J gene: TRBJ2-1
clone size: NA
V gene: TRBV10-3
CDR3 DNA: TGTGCCGCTTCGACTAGTTTTCTTCAATTCTTC
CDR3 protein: CAASTSFLQFF

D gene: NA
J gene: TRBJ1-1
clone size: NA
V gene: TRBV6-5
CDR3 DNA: TGTGCCAGCAGTTACGCTTCCGGGGTGGGAAACACTGAAGCTTTCTTT
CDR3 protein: CASSYASGVGNTEAFF

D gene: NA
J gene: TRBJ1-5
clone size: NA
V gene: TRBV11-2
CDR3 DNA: TGTGCCAGCAGCTTAGACACAAATCAGCCCCAGCATTTT
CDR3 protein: CASSLDTNQPQHF

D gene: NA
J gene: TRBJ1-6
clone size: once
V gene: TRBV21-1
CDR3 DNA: TGTGCCAGCAGCAGACAGGGGGAACATTCACCCCTCCACTTT
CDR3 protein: CASSRQGEHSPLHF

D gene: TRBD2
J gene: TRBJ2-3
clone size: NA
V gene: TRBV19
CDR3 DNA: TGTGCCAGTAGTCCTACTAGCGGGGGGGCCTTTATAGATACGCAGTATTTT
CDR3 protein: CASSPTSGGAFIDTQYF

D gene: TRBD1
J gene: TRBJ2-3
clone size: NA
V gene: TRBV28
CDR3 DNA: TGTGCCAGCAGTTATTCGGGACAGGGAGGCGATACGCAGTATTTT
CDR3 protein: CASSYSGQGGDTQYF

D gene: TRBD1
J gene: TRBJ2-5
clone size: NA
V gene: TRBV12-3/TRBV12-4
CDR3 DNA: TGTGCCAGCAGCCCGGGGACAGTAGAGACCCAGTACTTC
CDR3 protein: CASSPGTVETQYF

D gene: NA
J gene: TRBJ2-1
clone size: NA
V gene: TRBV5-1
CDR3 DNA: TGCGCCAGCAGCTTGAGCCTCAATGAGCAGTTCTTC
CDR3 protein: CASSLSLNEQFF

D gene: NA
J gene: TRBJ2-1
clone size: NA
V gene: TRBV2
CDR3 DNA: TGTGCCAGCAGTGAACGGCGTGAGCAGTTCTTC
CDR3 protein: CASSERREQFF

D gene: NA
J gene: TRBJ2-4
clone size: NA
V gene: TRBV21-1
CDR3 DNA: TGTGCCAGCAGCAAAACTAAGGGGAATCCGGGGACCAAAAACATTCAGTACTTC
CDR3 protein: CASSKTKGNPGTKNIQYF

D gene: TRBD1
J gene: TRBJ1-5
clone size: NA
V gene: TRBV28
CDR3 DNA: TGTGCCAGCAGCGCACAGGGGGGCAATCAGCCCCAGCATTTT
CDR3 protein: CASSAQGGNQPQHF

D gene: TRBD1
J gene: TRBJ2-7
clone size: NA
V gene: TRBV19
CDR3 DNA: TGTGCCAGAGGGACAGGGGCCTGCGAGCAGTACTTC
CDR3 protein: CARGTGACEQYF

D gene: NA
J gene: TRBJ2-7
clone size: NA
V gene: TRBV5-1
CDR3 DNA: TGCGCCAGCAGCTTGAGAGGGGCTACCTACGAGCAGTACTTC
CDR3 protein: CASSLRGATYEQYF

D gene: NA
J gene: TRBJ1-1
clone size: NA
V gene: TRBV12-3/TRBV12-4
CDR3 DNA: TGTGCCAGCAGTTTTCGGGTCGCTGAAGCTTTCTTT
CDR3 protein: CASSFRVAEAFF

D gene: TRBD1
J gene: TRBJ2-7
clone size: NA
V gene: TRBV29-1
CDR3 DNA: TGCAGCGTTCTGACAGGGGGGCGCGAGCAGTACTTC
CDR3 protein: CSVLTGGREQYF

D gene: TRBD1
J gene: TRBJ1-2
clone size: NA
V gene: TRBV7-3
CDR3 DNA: TGTGCCAGCAGCCCTGGGACAGGGGGTGTTGGCTACACCTTC
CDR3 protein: CASSPGTGGVGYTF

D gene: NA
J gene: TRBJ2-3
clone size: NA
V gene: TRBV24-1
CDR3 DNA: TGTGCCACCAGTGATACGGAGCTGGGAGACACAGATACGCAGTATTTT
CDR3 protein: CATSDTELGDTDTQYF